This T cell receptor beta chain was documented in a study of blood T cell repertoires in COVID-19 (dated by TCRdb to the early 2020s). With regard to the full study: The collaborator samples originated in the United States, Italy and Spain and spanned the acute and convalescent phases of COVID-19. The prospective study material was composed of cDNA or gDNA derived from T cells, B-cell-depleted T cells, or PBMCs. Deeply sampled blood TCRbeta repertoires from subjects exposed to, actively infected with, or recovered from COVID-19 were included in the dataset. A freely available public database, intended as a resource for researchers studying the immune response to SARS-CoV-2, is where the repertoires were released. The samples were drawn from the first 160 participants of the ongoing ImmuneRACE study and from 950 to 1,500 subjects provided by 6 global collaborators. The sample metadata nearly always contained a de-identified subject ID, COVID-19 status, age in years and sex. Where available, HLA class I and class II types were taken from metadata supplied by the sample provider and were not determined by assay-based typing.

Each collaborating institution followed its own protocols to collect whole blood in K2EDTA tubes. For TCRbeta analysis, collaborators shipped samples in one of three forms: frozen whole blood, isolated PBMCs, or DNA extracted from either of those sample types. The immunoSEQ Assay, a bias-controlled multiplex PCR, was used to amplify TCRbeta CDR3 regions from genomic DNA. Regarding the original processing steps: Nucleated cell counts per sample were estimated from amplification of reference gene primers within the assay. To quantify the absolute abundance of each unique TCRbeta CDR3 rearrangement, sequence reads were collapsed and filtered. For each sample, productive Simpson clonality was calculated as the square root of Simpson's diversity index over productive rearrangements. TCRdb mirrors the immuneACCESS table, restricted to in-frame sequences. Some clones are absent from its copies; in checked studies, under half trace to an unresolved V gene, and the reason for the others is unknown. V and J calls and clone size are copied from that table; D and trimming were computed from the DNA. The sample table holds tens of thousands of clones, of which around 90% were seen once. The ten largest clones capture roughly 8% of the sample.

Trimming removed 2 bases from V and 6 bases from J; the gene matches leave 9 bases unexplained. From the cysteine through the phenylalanine, the CDR3 covers 16 amino acids. Left in the record is the CDR3 DNA by itself, 48 bases read in frame from the first base. The germline V gene supplies CDR1 SGHRS and CDR2 YFSETQ. This clone was recorded once. Its antigen remains undetermined. No much larger clone is present one base from it, and per-base qualities are unavailable. Results and caveats for the whole study, not just this receptor: How much clinical and demographic metadata was included differed by source and by participant, and the metadata was provided uncurated.

The source is a man older than 75 with active or convalescent COVID-19. Specimen: peripheral blood. The V gene is TRBV5-1 and the J gene is TRBJ2-2, with 8 junctional bases fitting TRBD1. The CDR3 corresponds to CASSLSQGAGAGELFF. The DNA sequence follows: TGCGCCAGCAGCTTAAGCCAGGGGGCTGGTGCCGGGGAGCTGTTTTTT.